The 27 T cell receptor beta chains below come from one sample, sequenced in a study of blood T cell repertoires in COVID-19. The table came from immunoSEQ multiplex PCR; TCRdb's copy has only in-frame clones and leaves some out. The sample holds about 65,000 clones; 70% to 90% are singletons and the top ten take 15%. Source material: peripheral blood. The receptors were gathered from a man older than 75 with acute or convalescent COVID-19.

For the CDR3, the DNA is TGTGCCAGCAGCCAAGATCACACAGGGGGCTATGGCTACACCTTC. It translates to CASSQDHTGGYGYTF. This sequence joins TRBV3-1 (or the pseudogene TRBV3-2) and TRBJ1-2, with 8 bases lining up with TRBD1. Germline V lookup: CDR1 LGHDT, CDR2 YNNKEL (reference sequence). This CDR3 is 15 amino acids long. The trim removed 0 bases at V and 4 bases at J, leaving 4 bases unmatched.

In this sample, this clone turned up once. The chain uses TRBV4-1 and TRBJ1-2, with D maybe TRBD1 (5 bases). V dropped 1 base and J dropped 4 bases, with 13 bases sitting between them. CDR3 length: 15 residues. The germline gives CDR1 MGHRA, CDR2 YSYEKL. The CDR3 protein is CASSQVAGSGYGYTF. As DNA, the CDR3 is TGCGCCAGCAGCCAAGTGGCAGGGTCTGGCTATGGCTACACCTTC.

The chain links TRBV19 to TRBJ1-5; 9 bases match TRBD1. The germline V gene encodes CDR1 LNHDA and CDR2 SQIVND (reference sequence). CDR3 length: 15 residues. Trimming took 6 bases from V and 1 from J; bases not matched to a gene: 4. CDR3 sequence (DNA): TGTGCCAGTAGCCGCGACAGGGGGAGCAATCAGCCCCAGCATTTT. This encodes CASSRDRGSNQPQHF.

This clone has just a few counts. The chain employs TRBV19 and TRBJ1-5; no firm D call. The V gene's germline CDR1 is LNHDA and CDR2 SQIVND (reference sequence). The CDR3 totals 13 residues. Trimming pared 4 bases from V and 5 bases from J, leaving 9 bases between. Written as DNA, the CDR3 is TGTGCCAGTAGTACCCTGCAGGATCAGCCCCAGCATTTT. This sequence encodes CASSTLQDQPQHF.

The chain couples TRBV11-2 to TRBJ2-3; 11 bases line up with TRBD2. Losses at the gene ends were 5 bases for V and 0 bases for J; bases not matched to a gene: 4. This CDR3 spans 16 amino acids. CDR1 and CDR2 (germline): SGHAT, FQNNGV. The CDR3 nucleotides are TGTGCCAGCAGCCCCGGACTAGCGGGTAGCACAGATACGCAGTATTTT. Protein: CASSPGLAGSTDTQYF.

The J gene is TRBJ2-1, the V gene TRBV6-1; 12 bases are a match to TRBD1. With 3 bases clipped from V and 6 bases from J, the junction kept 9 bases outside the gene matches. This CDR3 region has 17 residues. Germline V gives CDR1 MNHNS, CDR2 SASEGT. DNA of the CDR3: TGTGCCAGCAGTGACCCGGGACAGGGGGCCTTCGGCAATGAGCAGTTCTTC. This translates into CASSDPGQGAFGNEQFF.

The DNA of the CDR3 is TGTGCCAGCAGTGAAGAAGGGGTTGCGTACACTGAAGCTTTCTTT. The encoded protein is CASSEEGVAYTEAFF. V gene TRBV2 combines with J gene TRBJ1-1, with D possibly being TRBD1 (5 bases). The CDR3 consists of 15 residues. Germline V gene data show CDR1 as SNHLY and CDR2 as FYNNEI. Trimming cost V 1 base and J 3 bases, with 12 bases left between them.

This chain links TRBV2 with TRBJ1-2; TRBD1 is a possible D gene (5 bases). CDR1 and CDR2 (germline): SNHLY, FYNNEI. The V and J ends lost 2 bases and 0 bases respectively, with 13 bases between them. CDR3 length equals 16 residues. The CDR3 DNA reads as TGTGCCAGCAGTGAACCGGGACTGAGAGCTAACTATGGCTACACCTTC. Translated, it gives CASSEPGLRANYGYTF.

The V and J genes are TRBV6-4 and TRBJ1-5; tentatively, D is TRBD1 (5 bases). This CDR3 has 18 amino acids. CDR1 is MRHNA and CDR2 is SNTAGT in the germline V gene. V was pared by 6 bases and J by 3 bases, with 24 bases between. The CDR3 DNA reads as TGTGCCAGCAGGCTGGGCGCCGGGGACTGGATTTACAATCAGCCCCAGCATTTT. It codes for CASRLGAGDWIYNQPQHF.

The J gene is TRBJ2-5, the V gene TRBV15, with 8 bases lining up with TRBD2. CDR3 length: 16 residues. From germline, CDR1 is LNHNV and CDR2 YYDKDF (reference sequence). Trimming cost V 0 bases and J 0 bases; bases outside gene matches: 3. The DNA for the CDR3 is TGTGCCACCAGCAGAGATGAGCGGGGGTACCAAGAGACCCAGTACTTC. Its translation is CATSRDERGYQETQYF.

The genes are TRBV9 and TRBJ2-5, with 9 bases matching TRBD2. CDR1 is SGDLS, CDR2 YYNGEE, per germline. V shed 3 bases, J shed 5 bases, and the junction held 5 bases outside the gene matches. CDR3 length: 14 amino acids. The CDR3 nucleotides read TGTGCCAGCAGCGGTAGCGGGGGTGGCGAGACCCAGTACTTC. As protein: CASSGSGGGETQYF.

The chain combines TRBV29-1 with TRBJ1-1, with D perhaps matching TRBD1 (6 bases). Germline CDR1 is SQVTM and CDR2 is ANQGSEA. The V end lost 3 bases, the J end lost 6 bases, and 14 bases lay between the germline ends. This CDR3 spans 13 amino acids. The CDR3 DNA follows: TGCAGCGTTGAGCAGGGGCGCTTCGCTGAAGCTTTCTTT. Translated: CSVEQGRFAEAFF.

V gene TRBV10-2 combines with J gene TRBJ1-6; D might be TRBD1 (5 bases). Germline V gene sequence: CDR1 WSHSY, CDR2 SAAADI. V gave up 7 bases and J gave up 0 bases, with 7 bases separating them. This CDR3 is 14 amino acids long. The CDR3 nucleotides read TGCGCCAGCACAGGGTACTCCTATAATTCACCCCTCCACTTT. It translates to CASTGYSYNSPLHF.

The chain employs TRBV6-5 and TRBJ1-1, with D possibly matching TRBD1 (6 bases). With 6 bases removed from V and 1 base from J, the gap between germline ends came to 9 bases. This CDR3 region has 13 residues. Germline V lookup: CDR1 MNHEY, CDR2 SVGAGI. DNA for the CDR3: TGTGCCAGCAGCGGGACACCGAACACTGAAGCTTTCTTT. Amino acid sequence: CASSGTPNTEAFF.

V and J are TRBV19 and TRBJ1-2; TRBD1 agrees at 9 bases. V shed 3 bases and J 5 bases; nucleotides not matched to a gene: 4. Germline V gene data show CDR1 as LNHDA and CDR2 as SQIVND (reference sequence). This CDR3 has 14 residues. Here the CDR3 reads CASSIGQGKYGYTF. In DNA form, the CDR3 reads TGTGCCAGTAGTATCGGACAGGGGAAATATGGCTACACCTTC.

The chain uses TRBV3-1 (or the pseudogene TRBV3-2) and TRBJ1-2; TRBD1 matches at 8 bases. V gave up 3 bases and J gave up 7 bases; unmatched junction bases: 13. This CDR3 comprises 16 residues. The germline gives CDR1 LGHDT, CDR2 YNNKEL (reference sequence). This chain's CDR3 is CASSHLEIAGGTGYTF. CDR3 nucleotide sequence: TGTGCCAGCAGCCACTTAGAAATCGCAGGGGGCACTGGCTACACCTTC.

V gene TRBV7-2 combines with J gene TRBJ2-1; no firm D call. Germline V gene lookup returns CDR1 SGHTA and CDR2 FQGNSA. V was cut by 3 bases and J by 0 bases, with 9 bases left in between. CDR3 length: 15 amino acids. CDR3 in amino acids: CASSLRQSSYNEQFF. CDR3 DNA: TGTGCCAGCAGCTTGCGGCAGAGCTCCTACAATGAGCAGTTCTTC.

The V gene is TRBV27, the J gene TRBJ2-1; 7 bases are shared with TRBD1. Germline-derived CDR1 and CDR2 are MNHEY and SMNVEV (reference sequence). Losses at the gene ends were 7 bases for V and 4 bases for J; bases not matched to a gene: 13. CDR3 length: 16 residues. The CDR3 region is CASTFRGGGMYNEQFF. The CDR3, as DNA: TGTGCCAGCACCTTCAGAGGGGGCGGAATGTACAATGAGCAGTTCTTC.

V gene TRBV11-2 combines with J gene TRBJ1-2, with D uncertain. Germline CDR1 is SGHAT and CDR2 is FQNNGV. Trimming removed 5 bases from V and 5 bases from J, with 9 bases in between. This CDR3 is built from 12 residues. The CDR3 sequence: CASSVGSYGYTF. As DNA, the CDR3 is TGTGCCAGCAGCGTAGGGAGTTATGGCTACACCTTC.

CDR3 bases: TGTGCCAGCAGTGAACGGGCCCTCCCGGGGGGCGTCTCCAGTGGCTACACCTTC. It yields the protein CASSERALPGGVSSGYTF. The V gene is TRBV25-1, the J gene TRBJ1-2, with a tentative D call TRBD1 (6 bases). CDR3 size: 18 residues. Per the germline V gene, CDR1 is MGHDK and CDR2 is SYGVNS. Trimming shortened V by 2 bases and J by 7 bases, and 26 bases separated the two germline ends.

This clone was seen a single time. This chain uses TRBV18 with TRBJ2-3, with TRBD2 identical over 9 bases. With 6 bases clipped from V and 0 bases from J, the junction kept 4 bases outside the gene matches. This CDR3 is built from 15 residues. Germline-derived CDR1 and CDR2 are KGHSH and LQKENI. The CDR3 reads CASSSGLASTDTQYF. In DNA form, the CDR3 reads TGTGCCAGCTCGTCGGGACTAGCTAGCACAGATACGCAGTATTTT.

V and J are TRBV10-1 and TRBJ2-4; weak D call: TRBD1 (5 bases). The CDR3 loop spans 15 amino acids. Trimming removed 0 bases at V and 0 bases at J, with 6 bases between. The V gene's germline CDR1 is WNHNN and CDR2 SYGVQD (reference sequence). The DNA for the CDR3 is TGCGCCAGCAGTGAGTCGGGGCTAGCCAAAAACATTCAGTACTTC. Protein sequence: CASSESGLAKNIQYF.

The chain joins TRBV12-3 or TRBV12-4 to TRBJ2-5; 8 bases align to TRBD2. The CDR3 sequence is 13 residues long. V lost 7 bases and J lost 5; bases outside the gene matches: 6. The CDR3 loop reads CASIAGGGETQYF. Written as DNA, the CDR3 is TGTGCCAGCATTGCGGGGGGCGGGGAGACCCAGTACTTC.

The chain recombines TRBV6-5 with TRBJ1-6; 7 bases are shared with TRBD1. V dropped 7 bases and J dropped 10; count of bases not matched to a gene: 10. CDR1 is MNHEY and CDR2 is SVGAGI in the germline V gene. This CDR3 has 14 amino acids. CDR3 DNA: TGTGCCAGCACTACACAGGGGCTCGGGTCACCCCTCCACTTT. It is translated as CASTTQGLGSPLHF.

The chain links TRBV7-2 to TRBJ2-7; D may be TRBD1 (6 bases). Germline V lookup: CDR1 SGHTA, CDR2 FQGNSA. The germline V and J ends were trimmed by 2 bases and 3 bases, with 14 bases remaining between them. The CDR3 extends over 15 amino acids. The CDR3 coding sequence is TGTGCCAGCAGCTTATCTTATACAGGGAACTACGAGCAGTACTTC. Translation: CASSLSYTGNYEQYF.

The rearrangement uses TRBV12-2 and TRBJ1-2. TRBV12-2 is a listed pseudogene. The CDR3 has 16 amino acids. CDR3 sequence (DNA): TGTGCAAGTCGCATTATAGGGGAGGGGTTCCCCTCTGGCTACACCTTC. Translation gives CASRIIGEGFPSGYTF.

The table lists this clone with a few counts. The chain is built from TRBV19 and TRBJ1-4; 10 nucleotides match TRBD1. CDR1 LNHDA and CDR2 SQIVND come from the germline V gene (reference sequence). J gave up 6 bases and V 6 bases, and 10 bases lay outside the gene matches. The CDR3 consists of 16 residues. CDR3 nucleotide sequence: TGTGCCAGTAGCTTCCGCCGTGGGACAGGGGATGAAAAACTGTTTTTT. The encoded protein is CASSFRRGTGDEKLFF.